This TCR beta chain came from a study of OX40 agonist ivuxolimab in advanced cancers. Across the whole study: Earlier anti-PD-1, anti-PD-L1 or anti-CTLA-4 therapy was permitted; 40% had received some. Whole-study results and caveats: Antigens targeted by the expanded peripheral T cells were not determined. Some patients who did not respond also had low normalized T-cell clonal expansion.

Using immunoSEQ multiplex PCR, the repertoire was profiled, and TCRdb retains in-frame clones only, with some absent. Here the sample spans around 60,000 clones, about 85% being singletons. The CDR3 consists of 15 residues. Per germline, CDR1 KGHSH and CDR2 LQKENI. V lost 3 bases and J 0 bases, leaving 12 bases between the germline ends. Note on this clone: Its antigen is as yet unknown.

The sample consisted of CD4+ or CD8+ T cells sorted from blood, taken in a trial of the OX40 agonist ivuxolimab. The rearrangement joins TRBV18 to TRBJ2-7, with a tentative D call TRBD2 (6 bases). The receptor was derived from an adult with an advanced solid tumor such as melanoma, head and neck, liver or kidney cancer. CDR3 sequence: CASSPVAGSSYEQYF. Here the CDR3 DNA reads TGTGCCAGCTCACCGGTCGCCGGGAGCTCCTACGAGCAGTACTTC.